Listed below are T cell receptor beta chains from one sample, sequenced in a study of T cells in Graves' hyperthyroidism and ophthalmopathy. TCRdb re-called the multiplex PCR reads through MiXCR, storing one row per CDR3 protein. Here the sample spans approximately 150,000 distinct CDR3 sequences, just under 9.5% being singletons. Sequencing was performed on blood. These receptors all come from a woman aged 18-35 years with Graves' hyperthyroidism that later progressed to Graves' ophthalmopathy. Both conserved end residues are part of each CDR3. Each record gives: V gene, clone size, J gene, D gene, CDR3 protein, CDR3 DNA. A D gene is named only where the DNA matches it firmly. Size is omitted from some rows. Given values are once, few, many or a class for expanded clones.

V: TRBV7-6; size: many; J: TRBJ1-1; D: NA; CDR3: CASSRTPSSENTEAFF; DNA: TGTGCCAGCAGCCGAACACCCTCGTCCGAGAACACTGAAGCTTTCTTT
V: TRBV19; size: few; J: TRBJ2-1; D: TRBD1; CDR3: CARKGTGKYEQFF; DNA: TGTGCCAGGAAGGGGACAGGGAAATATGAGCAGTTCTTC
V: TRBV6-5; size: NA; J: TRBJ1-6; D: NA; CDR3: CASSYSDSYGTPLHF; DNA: TGTGCCAGCAGTTACTCGGACAGCTACGGGACACCCCTCCACTTT
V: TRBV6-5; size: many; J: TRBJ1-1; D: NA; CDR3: CASSYSATPLGTEAFF; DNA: TGTGCCAGCAGTTACTCGGCGACACCGCTGGGGACTGAAGCTTTCTTT
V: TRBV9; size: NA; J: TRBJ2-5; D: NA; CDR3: CASSVAWGFQETQYF; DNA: TGTGCCAGCAGCGTAGCCTGGGGCTTCCAAGAGACCCAGTACTTC
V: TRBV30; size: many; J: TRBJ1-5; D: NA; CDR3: CAWSRGTTNQPQHF; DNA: TGTGCCTGGAGTAGGGGGACAACAAATCAGCCCCAGCATTTT
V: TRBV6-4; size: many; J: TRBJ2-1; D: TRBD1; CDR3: CASSDGTGGNEQFF; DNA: TGTGCCAGCAGTGACGGGACAGGGGGCAATGAGCAGTTCTTC
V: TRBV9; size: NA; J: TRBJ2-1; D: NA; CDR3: CASSVDPGSHAEQFF; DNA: TGTGCCAGCAGCGTAGACCCGGGGTCGCACGCTGAGCAGTTCTTC
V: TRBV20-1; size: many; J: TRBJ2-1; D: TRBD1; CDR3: CSARGDSEQFF; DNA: TGCAGTGCTAGAGGGGACAGTGAGCAGTTCTTC
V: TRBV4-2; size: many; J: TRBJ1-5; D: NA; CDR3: CASSQDAGNQPQHF; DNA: TGTGCCAGCAGCCAAGATGCCGGAAATCAGCCCCAGCATTTT
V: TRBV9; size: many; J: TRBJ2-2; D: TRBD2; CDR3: CASSVAPAGVIGSGELFF; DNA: TGTGCCAGCAGCGTAGCCCCAGCGGGAGTCATTGGGTCCGGGGAGCTGTTTTTT
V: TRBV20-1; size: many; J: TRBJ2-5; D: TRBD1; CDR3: CSLHRTGEGETQYF; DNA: TGCAGTTTACATCGGACAGGGGAGGGAGAGACCCAGTACTTC
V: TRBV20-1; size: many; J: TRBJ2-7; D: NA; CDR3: CSARSPPMKGSYEQYF; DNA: TGCAGTGCTAGGTCCCCCCCAATGAAGGGCTCCTACGAGCAGTACTTC
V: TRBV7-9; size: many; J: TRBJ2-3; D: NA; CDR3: CASSPDRMQDTQYF; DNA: TGTGCCAGCAGCCCAGACAGGATGCAAGATACGCAGTATTTT
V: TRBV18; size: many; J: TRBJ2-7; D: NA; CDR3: CASSPPSYEQYF; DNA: TGTGCCAGCAGCCCCCCTTCCTACGAGCAGTACTTC
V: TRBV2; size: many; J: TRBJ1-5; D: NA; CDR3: CASSGGRGSNQPQHF; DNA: TGTGCCAGCAGTGGCGGCAGGGGTAGCAATCAGCCCCAGCATTTT
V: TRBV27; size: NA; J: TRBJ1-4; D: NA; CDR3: CASRPTAITEKLFF; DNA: TGTGCCAGCAGGCCGACGGCGATTACTGAAAAACTGTTTTTT
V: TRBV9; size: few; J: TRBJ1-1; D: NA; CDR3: CASSVGGSTEAFF; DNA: TGTGCCAGCAGCGTGGGGGGAAGCACTGAAGCTTTCTTT
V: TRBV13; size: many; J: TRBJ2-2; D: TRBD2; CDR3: CASSLGPTLAGALATTGELFF; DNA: TGTGCCAGCAGCTTAGGCCCAACCCTAGCGGGGGCCTTAGCTACCACCGGGGAGCTGTTTTTT
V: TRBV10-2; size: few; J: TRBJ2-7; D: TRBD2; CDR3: CASRTSGGPSEQYF; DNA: TGCGCCAGCCGGACTAGCGGGGGCCCCAGCGAGCAGTACTTC
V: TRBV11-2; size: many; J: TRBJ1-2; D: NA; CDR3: CASSLGQAYGYTF; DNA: TGTGCCAGCAGCTTGGGTCAGGCCTATGGCTACACCTTC
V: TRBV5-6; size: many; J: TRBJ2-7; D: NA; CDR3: CASSLRGWEQYF; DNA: TGTGCCAGCAGCTTGAGAGGGTGGGAGCAGTACTTC
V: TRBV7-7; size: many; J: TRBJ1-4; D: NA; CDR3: CASSLNRNEKLFF; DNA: TGTGCCAGCAGCTTAAACAGGAATGAAAAACTGTTTTTT
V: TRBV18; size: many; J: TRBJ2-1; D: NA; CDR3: CASSPGRGLGEQFF; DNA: TGTGCCAGCTCACCAGGACGGGGTCTGGGTGAGCAGTTCTTC
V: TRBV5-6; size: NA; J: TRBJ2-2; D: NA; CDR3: CASSLWQEHTGELFF; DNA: TGTGCCAGCAGCTTGTGGCAGGAGCACACCGGGGAGCTGTTTTTT
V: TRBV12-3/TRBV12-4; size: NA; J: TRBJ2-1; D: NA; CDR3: CASSTLGAGGGGDEQFF; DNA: TGTGCCAGCAGTACATTAGGGGCGGGAGGAGGGGGCGATGAGCAGTTCTTC
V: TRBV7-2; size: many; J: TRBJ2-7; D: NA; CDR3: CASSVRDGASYEQYF; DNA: TGTGCCAGCAGCGTCCGGGACGGGGCCTCCTACGAGCAGTACTTC
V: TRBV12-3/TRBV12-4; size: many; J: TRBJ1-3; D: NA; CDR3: CASSSSTAGNTIYF; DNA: TGTGCCAGCAGCTCTTCGACAGCTGGAAACACCATATATTTT
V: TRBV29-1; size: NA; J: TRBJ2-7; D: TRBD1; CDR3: CSVRRDTGGFNEQYF; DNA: TGCAGCGTCCGTCGGGATACAGGGGGCTTTAACGAGCAGTACTTC
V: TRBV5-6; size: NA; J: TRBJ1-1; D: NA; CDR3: CASSLAGSAEAFF; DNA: TGTGCCAGCAGCTTGGCGGGGTCTGCTGAAGCTTTCTTT
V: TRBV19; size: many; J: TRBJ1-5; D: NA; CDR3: CASSILAGRTSNQPQHF; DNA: TGTGCCAGTAGTATATTAGCAGGGCGGACTAGCAATCAGCCCCAGCATTTT
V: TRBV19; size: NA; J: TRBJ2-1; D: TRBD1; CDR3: CASRRQGADEQFF; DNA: TGTGCCAGTAGACGGCAGGGGGCCGATGAGCAGTTCTTC
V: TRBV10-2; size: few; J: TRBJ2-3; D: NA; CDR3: CASSELERVGLDTQYF; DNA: TGCGCCAGCAGTGAGTTAGAAAGGGTCGGTCTGGATACGCAGTATTTT
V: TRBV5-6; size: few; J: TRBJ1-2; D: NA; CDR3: CASSSPSGGGYTF; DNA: TGTGCCAGCAGCTCCCCGAGCGGGGGTGGCTACACCTTC